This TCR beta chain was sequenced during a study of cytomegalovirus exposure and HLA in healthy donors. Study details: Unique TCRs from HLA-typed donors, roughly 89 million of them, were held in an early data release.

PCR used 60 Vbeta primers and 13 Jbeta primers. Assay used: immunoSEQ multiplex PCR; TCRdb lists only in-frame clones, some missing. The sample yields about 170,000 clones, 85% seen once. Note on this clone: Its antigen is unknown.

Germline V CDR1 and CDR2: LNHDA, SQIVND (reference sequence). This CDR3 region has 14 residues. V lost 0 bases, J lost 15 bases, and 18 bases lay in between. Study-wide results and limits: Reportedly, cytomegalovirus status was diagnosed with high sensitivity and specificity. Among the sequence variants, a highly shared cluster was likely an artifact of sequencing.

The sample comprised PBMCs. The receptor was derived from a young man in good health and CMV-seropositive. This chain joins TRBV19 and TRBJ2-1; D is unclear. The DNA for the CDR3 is TGTGCCAGTAGTATAGATATTGCCGGCTCCGAGGTGTTCTTC. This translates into CASSIDIAGSEVFF.